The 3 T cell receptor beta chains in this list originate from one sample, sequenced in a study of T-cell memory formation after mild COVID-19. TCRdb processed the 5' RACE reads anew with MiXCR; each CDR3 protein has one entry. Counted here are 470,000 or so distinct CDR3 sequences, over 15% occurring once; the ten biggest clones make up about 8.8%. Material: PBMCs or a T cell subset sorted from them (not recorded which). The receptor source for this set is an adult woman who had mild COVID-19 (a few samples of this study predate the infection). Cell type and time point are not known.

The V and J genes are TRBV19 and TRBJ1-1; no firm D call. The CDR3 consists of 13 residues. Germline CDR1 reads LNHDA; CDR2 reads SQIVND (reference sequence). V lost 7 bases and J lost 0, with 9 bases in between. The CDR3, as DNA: TGTGCCAGTACCATCGGGATGAACACTGAAGCTTTCTTT. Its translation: CASTIGMNTEAFF.

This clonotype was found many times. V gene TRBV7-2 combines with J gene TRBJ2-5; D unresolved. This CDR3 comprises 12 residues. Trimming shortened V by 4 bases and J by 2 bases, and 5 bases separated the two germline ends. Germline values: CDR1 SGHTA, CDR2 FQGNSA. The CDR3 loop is CASSSLQETQYF. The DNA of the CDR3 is TGTGCCAGCAGCTCGCTGCAAGAGACCCAGTACTTC.

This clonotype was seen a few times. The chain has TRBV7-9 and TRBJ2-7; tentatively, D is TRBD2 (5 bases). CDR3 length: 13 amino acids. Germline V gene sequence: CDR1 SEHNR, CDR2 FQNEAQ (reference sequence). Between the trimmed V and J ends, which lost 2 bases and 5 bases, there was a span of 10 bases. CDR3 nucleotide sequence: TGTGCCAGCAGCTTATTTAACGGGGACGAGCAGTACTTC. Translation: CASSLFNGDEQYF.